This T cell receptor (beta chain) was recorded in a study of cytomegalovirus exposure and HLA in healthy donors. Overall study results and limits: The dataset shows that most TCR sequences were rare, while some public TCRs occurred in many donors.

Points on this clone: Its cognate antigen is unknown.

The CDR3 consists of 13 residues. Per germline, CDR1 SEHNR and CDR2 FQNEAQ (reference sequence). Trimming removed 6 bases at V and 1 base at J, with 6 bases between. PCR amplification relied on 60 Vbeta primers (plus 13 Jbeta primers). Profiling relied on immunoSEQ multiplex PCR, and the TCRdb table lists in-frame clones only, not all of them. The sample holds about 120,000 clones, around 60% seen once. This sequence originates from a woman aged 40 to 49 in good health and CMV-seropositive. Specimen: PBMCs. This chain links TRBV7-9 with TRBJ2-2, with D tentatively TRBD1 (5 bases). This chain's CDR3 is CASRGQNTGELFF. Here the CDR3 DNA reads TGTGCCAGCAGAGGACAGAACACCGGGGAGCTGTTTTTT.